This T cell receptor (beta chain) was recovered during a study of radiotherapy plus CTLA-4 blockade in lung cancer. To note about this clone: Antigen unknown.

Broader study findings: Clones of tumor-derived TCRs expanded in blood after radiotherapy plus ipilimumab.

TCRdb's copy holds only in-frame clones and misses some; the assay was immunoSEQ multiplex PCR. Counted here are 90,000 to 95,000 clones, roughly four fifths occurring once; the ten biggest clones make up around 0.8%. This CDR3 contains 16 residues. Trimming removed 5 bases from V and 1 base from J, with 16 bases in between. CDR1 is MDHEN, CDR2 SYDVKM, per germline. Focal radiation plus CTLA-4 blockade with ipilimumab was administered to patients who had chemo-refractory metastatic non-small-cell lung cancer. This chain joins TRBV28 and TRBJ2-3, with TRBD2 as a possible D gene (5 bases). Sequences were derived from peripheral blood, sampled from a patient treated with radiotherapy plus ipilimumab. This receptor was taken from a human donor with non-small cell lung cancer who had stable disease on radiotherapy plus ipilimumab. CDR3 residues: CASSPVSVSGTDTQYF. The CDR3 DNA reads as TGTGCCAGCAGTCCGGTGAGCGTTAGCGGCACAGATACGCAGTATTTT.